The 18 T cell receptor beta chains in this list originate from one sample, sequenced in a study of blood T cell repertoires in COVID-19. The table came from immunoSEQ multiplex PCR; TCRdb's copy has only in-frame clones and leaves some out. The sample holds approximately 200,000 clones, approximately 89% seen once. Sequencing was done on a sample of PBMCs or T cells enriched from blood (not recorded which). The receptors were gathered from a woman aged 40 to 49 with acute COVID-19.

CDR3 residues: CASSLSGWTNTGELFF. The DNA of the CDR3 is TGCGCCAGCAGCCTCTCGGGCTGGACTAATACCGGGGAGCTGTTTTTT. V gene TRBV4-1 combines with J gene TRBJ2-2; TRBD2 is a possible D gene (6 bases). The V gene lost 4 bases and the J gene lost 5 bases, with 17 bases spanning the gap. The CDR3 is 16 amino acids. The V gene's germline CDR1 is MGHRA and CDR2 YSYEKL.

The chain joins TRBV20-1 to TRBJ2-3, with D maybe TRBD2 (5 bases). The CDR3 consists of 11 residues. Trimming removed 6 bases at V and 4 bases at J, with 8 bases between. Germline V gives CDR1 DFQATT, CDR2 SNEGSKA (reference sequence). The CDR3 DNA reads as TGCAGTGCCCGGCGGGCAGATACGCAGTATTTT. This gives the protein CSARRADTQYF.

Here the CDR3 DNA reads TGTGCCAGCAGCTTAAACCGGGATACGCAGTATTTT. This gives the protein CASSLNRDTQYF. The chain combines TRBV7-3 with TRBJ2-3; D gene uncertain. Per the germline V gene, CDR1 is SGHTA and CDR2 is FQGTGA. Trimming removed 1 base at V and 6 bases at J, with 5 bases between. The CDR3 is 12 residues long. Full variable domain (missing parts from reference TRBV7-3 and TRBJ2-3): GAGVSQTPSNKVTEKGKYVELRCDPISGHTALYWYRQSLGQGPEFLIYFQGTGAADDSGLPNDRFFAVRPEGSVSTLKIQRTERGDSAVYLCASSLNRDTQYFGPGTRLTVL.

The V gene is TRBV10-3, the J gene TRBJ1-6, with 7 bases lining up with TRBD1. The CDR3 is 15 residues long. With 2 bases clipped from V and 7 bases from J, the junction kept 5 bases outside the gene matches. The germline V gene encodes CDR1 ENHRY and CDR2 SYGVKD. The CDR3 is CAISEAGTDNSPLHF. The CDR3 DNA is TGTGCCATCAGTGAGGCCGGGACAGACAATTCACCCCTCCACTTT.

This clone was seen a few times. The CDR3 sequence: CATSQDRGFYEQYF. The CDR3 DNA reads as TGTGCCACCTCCCAGGACAGGGGATTTTACGAGCAGTACTTC. The J gene is TRBJ2-7, the V gene TRBV15, with 9 nucleotides matching TRBD1. CDR1 and CDR2 (germline): LNHNV, YYDKDF (reference sequence). The trim removed 8 bases at V and 4 bases at J, leaving 9 bases unmatched. The CDR3 is 14 amino acids.

The gene calls are TRBV5-1 and TRBJ1-3, with D possibly TRBD1 on 6 matching bases. Germline V gene sequence: CDR1 SGHRS, CDR2 YFSETQ. This CDR3 spans 15 amino acids. V lost 4 bases, J lost 0 bases, and 11 bases lay in between. CDR3 loop: CASSPTGDSGNTIYF. The CDR3 DNA follows: TGCGCCAGCAGCCCGACAGGAGACTCTGGAAACACCATATATTTT.

The chain couples TRBV30 to TRBJ1-4, with 9 nucleotides matching TRBD1. Germline lookup yields CDR1 GTSNPN and CDR2 SVGIG (reference sequence). The CDR3 runs to 15 residues. V dropped 0 bases and J dropped 10; count of bases not matched to a gene: 9. For the CDR3, the DNA is TGTGCCTGGAGTGTTGGCGGGACAGGGAGAGGAAAACTGTTTTTT. Translating gives CAWSVGGTGRGKLFF.

This clone has only a few counts. The V call is TRBV4-1, the J call TRBJ2-3, with a weak D call TRBD2 (5 bases). Deletions cut 1 base from V and 5 bases from J, with 19 bases between. Germline lookup yields CDR1 MGHRA and CDR2 YSYEKL. The CDR3 extends over 17 amino acids. This CDR3 reads CASSQGRIAPRGDTQYF. As DNA, the CDR3 is TGCGCCAGCAGCCAAGGTCGGATTGCCCCTCGGGGAGATACGCAGTATTTT.

The rearrangement uses TRBV7-8 and TRBJ2-3; 14 bases fit TRBD2. After removal of 4 bases from V and 4 bases from J, the junction contained 16 bases not matched to a gene. The CDR3 sequence is 20 residues long. Germline CDR1 and CDR2: SGHVS and FQNEAQ. CDR3 sequence: CASSSNVGLAGGLWSDTQYF. The CDR3 region has the DNA TGTGCCAGCAGCTCCAACGTAGGACTAGCGGGGGGATTATGGTCAGATACGCAGTATTTT.

The chain employs TRBV19 and TRBJ2-5; D remains ambiguous. CDR1 and CDR2 (germline): LNHDA, SQIVND (reference sequence). This CDR3 comprises 14 residues. Trimming cost V 7 bases and J 3 bases, with 15 bases left between them. The CDR3 region has the DNA TGTGCCAGTACCTTCCTACCCCGAAAAGAGACCCAGTACTTC. Its translation: CASTFLPRKETQYF.

V usage is TRBV18 and J usage is TRBJ2-3; 8 nucleotides line up with TRBD1. CDR3 length: 14 residues. The germline CDR1 and CDR2 sequences are KGHSH and LQKENI. V lost 5 bases, J lost 4 bases, and 5 bases stayed unmatched. The CDR3 coding sequence is TGTGCCAGCTCAACAGACAGGGGTTCAGATACGCAGTATTTT. Protein: CASSTDRGSDTQYF. The entire variable domain, with the rest obtained from reference TRBV18 and TRBJ2-3, is as follows: NAGVMQNPRHLVRRRGQEARLRCSPMKGHSHVYWYRQLPEEGLKFMVYLQKENIIDESGMPKERFSAEFPKEGPSILRIQQVVRGDSAAYFCASSTDRGSDTQYFGPGTRLTVL.

This chain links TRBV14 with TRBJ2-3; weak D call: TRBD2 (7 bases). There are 18 residues in the CDR3. The V end was cut by 0 bases, the J end by 5 bases, with 21 bases between. The germline CDR1 and CDR2 sequences are SGHDN and FVKESK. The CDR3 sequence: CASSQEKRGAGFGDTQYF. The CDR3 DNA reads as TGTGCCAGCAGCCAAGAAAAACGGGGGGCGGGGTTCGGAGATACGCAGTATTTT.

J is TRBJ2-2 and V is TRBV7-6; 8 bases fit TRBD2. Per germline, CDR1 SGHVS and CDR2 FNYEAQ. The CDR3 extends over 17 amino acids. V lost 4 bases and J lost 0; bases outside the gene matches: 7. In nucleotides, the CDR3 is TGTGCCAGCAGCTCCCAGCGCGGGGGGTCGAACACCGGGGAGCTGTTTTTT. Encoded protein: CASSSQRGGSNTGELFF.

This chain connects TRBV4-1 to TRBJ1-1; D may be TRBD1 (5 bases). CDR3 length equals 15 residues. Trimming removed 3 bases from V and 4 bases from J, with 15 bases in between. CDR1 and CDR2 (germline): MGHRA, YSYEKL. The CDR3 sequence is CASSHEDRLGTEAFF. CDR3 DNA sequence: TGCGCCAGCAGCCACGAAGACAGACTAGGCACTGAAGCTTTCTTT.

The V and J genes are TRBV5-6 and TRBJ1-2; 7 positions match TRBD1. CDR1 SGHDT and CDR2 YYEEEE come from the germline V gene. V gave up 0 bases and J gave up 8 bases; unmatched junction bases: 4. The CDR3 is 13 amino acids. The chain's CDR3 is CASSLAGTDGYTF. CDR3 sequence (DNA): TGTGCCAGCAGCTTGGCAGGGACAGACGGCTACACCTTC.

The genes are TRBV7-6 and TRBJ2-2; D perhaps matches TRBD2 (6 bases). Per germline, CDR1 SGHVS and CDR2 FNYEAQ. Trimming removed 5 bases from V and 0 bases from J, with 13 bases in between. The CDR3 has 16 residues. This chain's CDR3 is CASSATGTPNTGELFF. In DNA, the CDR3 is TGTGCCAGCAGCGCGACCGGGACTCCGAACACCGGGGAGCTGTTTTTT.

V gene TRBV9 combines with J gene TRBJ2-1; TRBD2 matches 7 bases. Germline V gene lookup returns CDR1 SGDLS and CDR2 YYNGEE. This CDR3 has 15 residues. Trimming took 0 bases from V and 2 from J; bases not matched to a gene: 2. CDR3 protein: CASSVDAGAYNEQFF. Here the CDR3 DNA reads TGTGCCAGCAGCGTAGACGCGGGGGCCTACAATGAGCAGTTCTTC.

The gene calls are TRBV14 and TRBJ2-3, with TRBD2 matching 9 bases. CDR3 size: 19 residues. Germline V lookup: CDR1 SGHDN, CDR2 FVKESK. The V and J ends lost 2 bases and 5 bases, in that order; junction bases with no gene match: 17. The CDR3 nucleotides are TGTGCCAGCAGCCAACCCCTCCTCACTAGCGGGCCTCTAGGAGATACGCAGTATTTT. The encoded protein is CASSQPLLTSGPLGDTQYF. The whole variable domain, filled in from reference TRBV14 and TRBJ2-3, reads EAGVTQFPSHSVIEKGQTVTLRCDPISGHDNLYWYRRVMGKEIKFLLHFVKESKQDESGMPNNRFLAERTGGTYSTLKVQPAELEDSGVYFCASSQPLLTSGPLGDTQYFGPGTRLTVL.